What follows are 3 T cell receptor beta chains derived from one specimen sequenced in a study of metastatic and nonmetastatic thyroid tumors. Using MiXCR, TCRdb reanalyzed the PCR reads. The profile covers 85,000 to 95,000 clones, with 15% appearing a single time and around 3.3% taken by the ten largest. All patients were treatment-naive before thyroid surgery. The sequencing input was blood. These receptors came from a female donor with papillary thyroid cancer or a benign thyroid nodule (not recorded which). Some clones in this sample may be carry-over from other donors' samples.

This clone was recorded many times. This sequence joins TRBV5-1 and TRBJ2-2; D is unclear. Looked up from germline, CDR1 is SGHRS and CDR2 is YFSETQ. This CDR3 region has 16 residues. V was cut by 4 bases and J by 0 bases, with 13 bases left in between. The CDR3 nucleotides are TGCGCCAGCAGCCCCAGGTCATCCCCGAACACCGGGGAGCTGTTTTTT. This translates into CASSPRSSPNTGELFF.

This clone has ten or more counts. The chain couples TRBV11-2 to TRBJ2-3; D remains unclear. V was trimmed by 5 bases and J by 0 bases, leaving 12 bases between them. The CDR3 is made up of 15 amino acids. Per the germline V gene, CDR1 is SGHAT and CDR2 is FQNNGV. CDR3 DNA: TGTGCCAGCAGCGGACGGATATCGAGCACAGATACGCAGTATTTT. It translates to CASSGRISSTDTQYF. Together with reference TRBV11-2 and TRBJ2-3, the CDR3 gives the full variable domain: EAGVAQSPRYKIIEKRQSVAFWCNPISGHATLYWYQQILGQGPKLLIQFQNNGVVDDSQLPKDRFSAERLKGVDSTLKIQPAKLEDSAVYLCASSGRISSTDTQYFGPGTRLTVL.

V usage is TRBV5-1 and J usage is TRBJ1-2, with D unclear. Trimming pared 5 bases from V and 8 bases from J, leaving 13 bases between. The CDR3 consists of 12 residues. From germline, CDR1 is SGHRS and CDR2 YFSETQ. In DNA, the CDR3 is TGCGCCAGCAGATTGACGGACGGCGGCTACACCTTC. Residues: CASRLTDGGYTF.